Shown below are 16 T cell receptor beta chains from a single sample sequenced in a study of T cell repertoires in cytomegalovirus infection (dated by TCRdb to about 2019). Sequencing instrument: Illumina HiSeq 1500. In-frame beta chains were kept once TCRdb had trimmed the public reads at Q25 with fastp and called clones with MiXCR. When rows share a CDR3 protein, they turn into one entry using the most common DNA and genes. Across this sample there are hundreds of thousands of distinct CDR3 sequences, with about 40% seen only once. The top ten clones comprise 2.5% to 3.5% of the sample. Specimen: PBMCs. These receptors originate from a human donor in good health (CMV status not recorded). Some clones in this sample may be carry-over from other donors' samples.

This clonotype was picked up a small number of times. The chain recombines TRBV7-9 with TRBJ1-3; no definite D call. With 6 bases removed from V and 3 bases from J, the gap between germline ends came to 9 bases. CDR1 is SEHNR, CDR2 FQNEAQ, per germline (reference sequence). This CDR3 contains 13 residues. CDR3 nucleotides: TGTGCCAGCAGGGGGTACCTTGGAAACACCATATATTTT. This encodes CASRGYLGNTIYF. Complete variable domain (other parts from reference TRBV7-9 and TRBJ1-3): DTGVSQNPRHKITKRGQNVTFRCDPISEHNRLYWYRQTLGQGPEFLTYFQNEAQLEKSRLLSDRFSAERPKGSFSTLEIQRTEQGDSAMYLCASRGYLGNTIYFGEGSWLTVV.

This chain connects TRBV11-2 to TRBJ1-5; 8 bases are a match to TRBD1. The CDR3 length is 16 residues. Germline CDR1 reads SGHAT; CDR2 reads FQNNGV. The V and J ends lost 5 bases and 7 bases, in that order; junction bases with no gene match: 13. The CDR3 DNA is TGTGCCAGCAGCCAGGCTGGACAGGGAAGAGACCAGCCCCAGCATTTT. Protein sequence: CASSQAGQGRDQPQHF.

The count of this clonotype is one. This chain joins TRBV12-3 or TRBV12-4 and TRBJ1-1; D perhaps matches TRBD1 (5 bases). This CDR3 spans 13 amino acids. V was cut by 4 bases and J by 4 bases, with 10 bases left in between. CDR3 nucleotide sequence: TGTGCCAGCAGTTACGGGGGATTCACTGAAGCTTTCTTT. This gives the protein CASSYGGFTEAFF.

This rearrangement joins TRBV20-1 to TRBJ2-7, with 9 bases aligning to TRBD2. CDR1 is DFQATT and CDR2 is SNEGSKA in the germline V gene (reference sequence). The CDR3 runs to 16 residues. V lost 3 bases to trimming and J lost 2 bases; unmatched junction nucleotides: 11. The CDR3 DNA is TGCAGTGCTAGGGAATATGAGCGGGAGGAAGCCTACGAGCAGTACTTC. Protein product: CSAREYEREEAYEQYF.

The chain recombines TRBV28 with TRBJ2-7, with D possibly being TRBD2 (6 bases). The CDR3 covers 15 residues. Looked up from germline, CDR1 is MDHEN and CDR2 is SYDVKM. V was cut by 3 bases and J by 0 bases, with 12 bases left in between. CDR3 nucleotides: TGTGCCAGCAGTTTGGGCAAGACTAGCTCCTACGAGCAGTACTTC. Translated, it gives CASSLGKTSSYEQYF.

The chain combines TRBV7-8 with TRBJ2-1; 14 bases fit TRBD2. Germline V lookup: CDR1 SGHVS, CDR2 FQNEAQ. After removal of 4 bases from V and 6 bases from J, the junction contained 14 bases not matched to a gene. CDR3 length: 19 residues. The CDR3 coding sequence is TGTGCCAGCAGCTCAGGGACTAGCGGGAGACGGTATGGACCCAATGAGCAGTTCTTC. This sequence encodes CASSSGTSGRRYGPNEQFF.

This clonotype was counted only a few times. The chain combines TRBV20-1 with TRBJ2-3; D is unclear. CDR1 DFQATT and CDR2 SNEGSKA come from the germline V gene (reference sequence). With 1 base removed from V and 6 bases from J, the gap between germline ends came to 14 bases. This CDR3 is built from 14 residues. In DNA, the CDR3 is TGCAGTGCTAGAGTCCCGGGTTCGACGGATACGCAGTATTTT. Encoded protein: CSARVPGSTDTQYF.

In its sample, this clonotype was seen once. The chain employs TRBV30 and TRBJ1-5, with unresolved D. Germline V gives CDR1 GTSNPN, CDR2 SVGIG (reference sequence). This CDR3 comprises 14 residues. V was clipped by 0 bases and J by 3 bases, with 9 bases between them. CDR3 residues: CAWSVGNLNQPQHF. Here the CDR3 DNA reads TGTGCCTGGAGTGTAGGGAACCTCAATCAGCCCCAGCATTTT.

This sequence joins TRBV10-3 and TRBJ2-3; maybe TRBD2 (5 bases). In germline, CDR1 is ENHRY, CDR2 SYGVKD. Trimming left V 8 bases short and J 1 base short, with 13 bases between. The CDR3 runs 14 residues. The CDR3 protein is CAIAATGGTDTQYF. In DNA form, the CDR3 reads TGTGCCATCGCCGCCACCGGGGGCACAGATACGCAGTATTTT.

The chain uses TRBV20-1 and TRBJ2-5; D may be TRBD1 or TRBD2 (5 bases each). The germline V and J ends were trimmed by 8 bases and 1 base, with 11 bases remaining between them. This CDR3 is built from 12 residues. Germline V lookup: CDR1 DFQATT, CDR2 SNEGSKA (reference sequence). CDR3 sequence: CSIGTAQETQYF. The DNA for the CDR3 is TGCAGTATTGGGACGGCCCAAGAGACCCAGTACTTC.

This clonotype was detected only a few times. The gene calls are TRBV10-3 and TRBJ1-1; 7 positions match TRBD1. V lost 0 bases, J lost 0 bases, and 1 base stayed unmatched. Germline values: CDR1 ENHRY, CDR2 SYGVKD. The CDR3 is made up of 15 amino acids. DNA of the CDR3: TGTGCCATCAGTGAGTCGACAGGGCTGAACACTGAAGCTTTCTTT. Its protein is CAISESTGLNTEAFF.

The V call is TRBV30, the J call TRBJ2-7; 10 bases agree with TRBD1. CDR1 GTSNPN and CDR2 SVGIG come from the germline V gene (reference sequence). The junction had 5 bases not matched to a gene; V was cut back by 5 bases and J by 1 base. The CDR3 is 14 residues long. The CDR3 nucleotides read TGTGCCTGGTCCTGGGACAGGGGATCCTACGAGCAGTACTTC. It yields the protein CAWSWDRGSYEQYF.

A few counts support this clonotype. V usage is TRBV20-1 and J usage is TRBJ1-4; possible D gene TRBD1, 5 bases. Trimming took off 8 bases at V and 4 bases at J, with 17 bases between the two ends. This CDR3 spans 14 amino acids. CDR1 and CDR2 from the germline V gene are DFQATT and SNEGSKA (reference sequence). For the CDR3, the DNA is TGCAGTATATTAGGGGCCGGTGGTAATGAAAAACTGTTTTTT. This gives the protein CSILGAGGNEKLFF.

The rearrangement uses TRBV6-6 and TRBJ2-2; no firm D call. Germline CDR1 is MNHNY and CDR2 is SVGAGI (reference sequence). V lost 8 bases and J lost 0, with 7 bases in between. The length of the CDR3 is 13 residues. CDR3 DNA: TGTGCCAGCCTGAAGACGAACACCGGGGAGCTGTTTTTT. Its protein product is CASLKTNTGELFF.

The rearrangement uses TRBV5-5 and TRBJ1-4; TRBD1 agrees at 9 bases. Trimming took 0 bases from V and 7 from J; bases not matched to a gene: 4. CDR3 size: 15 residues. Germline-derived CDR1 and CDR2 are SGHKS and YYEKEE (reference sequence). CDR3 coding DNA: TGTGCCAGCAGCTTGGGCGAGACAGGGGGTGAAAAACTGTTTTTT. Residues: CASSLGETGGEKLFF.

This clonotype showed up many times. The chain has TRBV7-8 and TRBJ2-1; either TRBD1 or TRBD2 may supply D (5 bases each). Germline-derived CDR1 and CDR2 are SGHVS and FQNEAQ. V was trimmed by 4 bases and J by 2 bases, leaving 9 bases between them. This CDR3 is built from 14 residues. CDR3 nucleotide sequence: TGTGCCAGCAGCTCCCGGGACGCCTACAATGAGCAGTTCTTC. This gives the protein CASSSRDAYNEQFF.